This TCR beta chain comes out of a study of shared clonotypes between healthy human individuals. Study findings and constraints: Collection of samples was limited to blood; tissue repertoires likely differ.

Roughly 27,000 T cell genomes, or approximately 270 ng DNA, went into replicate PCRs of unsorted PBMC. Some clones are missing from TCRdb's copy, which holds only in-frame ones; the method was immunoSEQ multiplex PCR. The sample lists some 490,000 clones, around 80% occurring once. A remark on this clone: The target antigen is unknown.

The V end was cut by 5 bases, the J end by 2 bases, with 16 bases between. Germline assignment: CDR1 LNHDA and CDR2 SQIVND (reference sequence). The CDR3 consists of 15 residues. The TCR originated in a woman aged 40 to 50 in good health. Some clones in this sample may be carry-over from other donors' samples. The sequencing sample was made of PBMCs. This chain uses TRBV19 with TRBJ2-7; no firm D call. CDR3: CASSGSRTGPYEQYF. In DNA, the CDR3 is TGTGCCAGTAGTGGGTCACGGACCGGTCCCTACGAGCAGTACTTC.